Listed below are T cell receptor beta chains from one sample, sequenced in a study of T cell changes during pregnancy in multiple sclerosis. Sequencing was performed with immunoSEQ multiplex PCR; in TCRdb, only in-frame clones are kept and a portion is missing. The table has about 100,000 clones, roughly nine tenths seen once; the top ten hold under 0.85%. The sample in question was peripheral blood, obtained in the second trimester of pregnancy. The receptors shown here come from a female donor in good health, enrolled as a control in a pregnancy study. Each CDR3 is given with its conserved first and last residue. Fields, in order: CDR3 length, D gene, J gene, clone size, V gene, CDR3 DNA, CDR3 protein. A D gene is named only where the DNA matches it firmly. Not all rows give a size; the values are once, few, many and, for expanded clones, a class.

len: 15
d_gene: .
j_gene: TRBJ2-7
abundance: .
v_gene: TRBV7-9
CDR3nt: TGTGCCAGCAGCTTATCTAGCCTCAGCTCCTACGAGCAGTACTTC
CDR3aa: CASSLSSLSSYEQYF

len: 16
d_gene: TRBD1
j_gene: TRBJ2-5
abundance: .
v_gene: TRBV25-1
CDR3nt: TGTGCCAGCAGTGCCCTAGGACAGGGGGCAGGGGAGACCCAGTACTTC
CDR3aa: CASSALGQGAGETQYF

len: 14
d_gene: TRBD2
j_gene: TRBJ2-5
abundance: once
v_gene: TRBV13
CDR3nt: TGTGCCAGCAGCTTCAGCGGGGGGGTTGAGACCCAGTACTTC
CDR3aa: CASSFSGGVETQYF

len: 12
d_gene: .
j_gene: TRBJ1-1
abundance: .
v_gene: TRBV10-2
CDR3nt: TGCGCCACCAACGGGATGAACACTGAAGCTTTCTTT
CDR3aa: CATNGMNTEAFF

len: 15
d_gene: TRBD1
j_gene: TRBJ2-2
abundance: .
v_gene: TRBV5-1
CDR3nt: TGCGCCAGCAGCTTGGTCCAGGGGGACACCGGGGAGCTGTTTTTT
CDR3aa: CASSLVQGDTGELFF

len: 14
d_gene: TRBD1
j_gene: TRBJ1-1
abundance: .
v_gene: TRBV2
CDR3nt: TGTGCCAGCAGTGTTAGACAGGGGAACACTGAAGCTTTCTTT
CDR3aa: CASSVRQGNTEAFF

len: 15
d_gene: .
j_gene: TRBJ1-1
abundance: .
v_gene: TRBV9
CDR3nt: TGTGCCAGCAGCGCGTATGTCTTTCAGGGGACTGAAGCTTTCTTT
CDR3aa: CASSAYVFQGTEAFF

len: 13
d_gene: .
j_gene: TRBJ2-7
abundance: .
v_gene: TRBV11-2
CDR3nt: TGTGCCAGCAGCTTAGTTATTGGAGGTGAGCAGTACTTC
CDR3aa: CASSLVIGGEQYF

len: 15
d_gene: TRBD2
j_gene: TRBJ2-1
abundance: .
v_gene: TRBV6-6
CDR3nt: TGTGCCAGCAGGTTGGGACTAGCGGAGTTTGATGAGCAGTTCTTC
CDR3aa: CASRLGLAEFDEQFF

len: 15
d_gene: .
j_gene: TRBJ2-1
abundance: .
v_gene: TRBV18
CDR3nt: TGTGCCAGCTCACCCCGGGGACATACATACAATGAGCAGTTCTTC
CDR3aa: CASSPRGHTYNEQFF

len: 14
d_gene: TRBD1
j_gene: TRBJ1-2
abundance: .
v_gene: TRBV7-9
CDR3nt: TGTGCCAGCAGCAACGACAGGGCTCCTTATGGCTACACCTTC
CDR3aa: CASSNDRAPYGYTF

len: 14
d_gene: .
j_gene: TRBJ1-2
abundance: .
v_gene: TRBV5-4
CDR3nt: TGTGCCAGCAGCTTGGATGCCGGTAACTATGGCTACACCTTC
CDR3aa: CASSLDAGNYGYTF

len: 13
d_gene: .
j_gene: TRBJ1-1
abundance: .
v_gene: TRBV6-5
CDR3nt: TGTGCCAGCAGTAGGGGCGGGGGGACTGAAGCTTTCTTT
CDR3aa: CASSRGGGTEAFF

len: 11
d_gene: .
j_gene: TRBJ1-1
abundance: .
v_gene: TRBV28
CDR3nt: TGTGCCAGCCGATTGGCCGATGAAGCTTTCTTT
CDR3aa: CASRLADEAFF

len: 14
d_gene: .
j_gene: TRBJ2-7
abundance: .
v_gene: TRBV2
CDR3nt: TGTGCCAGCAGTGAAACAGGGAGCATCAACGAGCAGTACTTC
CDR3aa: CASSETGSINEQYF

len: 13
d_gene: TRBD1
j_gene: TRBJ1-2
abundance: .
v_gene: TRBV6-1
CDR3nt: TGTGCCAGCAGCCCTCAGGGGGCAAGTGGCTACACCTTC
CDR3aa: CASSPQGASGYTF

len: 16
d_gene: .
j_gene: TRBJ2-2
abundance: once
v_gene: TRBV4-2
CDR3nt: TGTGCCAGCAGCCAAGTAGGGGGGGCGAACACCGGGGAGCTGTTTTTT
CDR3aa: CASSQVGGANTGELFF

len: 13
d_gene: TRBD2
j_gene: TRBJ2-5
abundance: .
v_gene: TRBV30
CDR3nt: TGTGCCTGGTCCGTCGGGGGGATCGAGACCCAGTACTTC
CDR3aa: CAWSVGGIETQYF

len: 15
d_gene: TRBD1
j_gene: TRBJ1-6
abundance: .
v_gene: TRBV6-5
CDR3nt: TGTGCCAGCCTAAACAGGGGATCCTATAATTCACCCCTCCACTTT
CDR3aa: CASLNRGSYNSPLHF

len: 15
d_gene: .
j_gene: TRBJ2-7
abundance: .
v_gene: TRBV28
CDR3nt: TGTGCCAGCAGTCCCCGTGGCTGGAGCTCCTACGAGCAGTACTTC
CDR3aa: CASSPRGWSSYEQYF

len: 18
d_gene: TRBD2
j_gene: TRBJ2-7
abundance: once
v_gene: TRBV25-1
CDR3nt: TGTGCCAGCAGTTCGTCCGGGACTAGCGGGAGGGCATCCTACGAGCAGTACTTC
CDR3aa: CASSSSGTSGRASYEQYF

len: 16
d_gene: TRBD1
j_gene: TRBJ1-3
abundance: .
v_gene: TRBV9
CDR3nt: TGTGCCAGCAGCGTAGACCCAGGGGGCACTGGAAACACCATATATTTT
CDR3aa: CASSVDPGGTGNTIYF

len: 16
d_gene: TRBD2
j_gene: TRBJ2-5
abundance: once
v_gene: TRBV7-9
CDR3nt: TGTGCCAGCAGCCCCGGGACTAGCGGGAATCAGGAGACCCAGTACTTC
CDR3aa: CASSPGTSGNQETQYF

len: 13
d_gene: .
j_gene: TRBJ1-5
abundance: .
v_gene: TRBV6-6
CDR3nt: TGTGCCAGCAGTTACGGCCTCAATCAGCCCCAGCATTTT
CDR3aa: CASSYGLNQPQHF

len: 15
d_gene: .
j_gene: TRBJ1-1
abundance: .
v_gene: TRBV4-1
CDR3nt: TGCGCCAGCAGCCAATTCCCAGGGCTGAACACTGAAGCTTTCTTT
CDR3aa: CASSQFPGLNTEAFF

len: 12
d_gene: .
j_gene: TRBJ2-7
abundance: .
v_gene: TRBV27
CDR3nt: TGTGCCAGCAGTCCGGACAGATACGAGCAGTACTTC
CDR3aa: CASSPDRYEQYF

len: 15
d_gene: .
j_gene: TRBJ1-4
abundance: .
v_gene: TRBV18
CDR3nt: TGTGCCAGCTCACCCCTTATCTCAACTAATGAAAAACTGTTTTTT
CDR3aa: CASSPLISTNEKLFF

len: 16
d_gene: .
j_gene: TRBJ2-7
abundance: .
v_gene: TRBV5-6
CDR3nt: TGTGCCAGCAGCTTGGAGGGGCAGGGGTTTTCCTACGAGCAGTACTTC
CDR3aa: CASSLEGQGFSYEQYF